The entry below gives a single T cell receptor (beta chain) sequence along with its context. Its target is not known. These data come from a study of graft-versus-host responses after intestinal transplantation. Background on the study: Tacrolimus plus steroids were given to all recipients for two to three years, preceded by anti-thymocyte globulin induction. Study-wide points: Individuals who had graft-donor T cell macrochimerism had allografts that showed high graft-versus-host to host-versus-graft clonal ratios. Recipient marrow held GvH clones, some first seen in ileum or blood.

The CDR3 runs to 16 residues. V dropped 6 bases and J dropped 2 bases, with 18 bases sitting between them. Germline loops: CDR1 SGDLS, CDR2 YYNGEE. Some clones are missing from TCRdb's copy, which holds only in-frame ones; the method was immunoSEQ multiplex PCR. Altogether some 130,000 clones are present, approximately 96% being singletons, with the ten largest covering over 2.5%. The sequence derives from a human donor who received an intestinal transplant. The chain combines TRBV9 with TRBJ2-1; D is possibly TRBD1 (7 bases). Specimen: unstimulated CD8+ T cells sorted from spleen or lymph node cells, collected before intestinal transplant. The CDR3 bases are TGTGCCAGCACACGAGGAGGGGGCGACCCCTACAATGAGCAGTTCTTC. Its translation: CASTRGGGDPYNEQFF.